This T cell receptor beta chain came from a study of molecular identifiers for immune sequencing clone quantification. Study-level results: Investigators reportedly could detect spiked Jurkat TCR RNA from one cell among 1.1 million or so naive cells.

Each CDR3 protein gets one entry after TCRdb re-called the PCR reads with MiXCR. The sample has about half a million distinct CDR3 sequences, roughly a fifth seen once. The table lists this clonotype with a few counts. Its antigen is unknown. This CDR3 region has 13 residues. The germline gives CDR1 LNHDA, CDR2 SQIVND (reference sequence). Trimming cost V 3 bases and J 8 bases, with 13 bases left between them. The sample consisted of naive CD8+ T cells from blood, with Jurkat cell RNA spiked in. Subset: FACS-sorted CD8+CD4-CCR7+CD45RA+ naive T cells. This receptor was taken from a human donor in good health. Some libraries in this study had Jurkat cell RNA spiked in. V usage is TRBV19 and J usage is TRBJ1-1; tentatively, D is TRBD1 (5 bases). The CDR3 protein is CASSIEGIGEAFF. The CDR3, as DNA: TGTGCCAGTAGTATTGAGGGGATCGGGGAAGCTTTCTTT.